The next 21 T cell receptor beta chains were all read from a single sample in a study of chemoradiotherapy in HPV16-positive cancers (dated by TCRdb to 2021 to 2024). Library creation used the immunoSEQ multiplex PCR assay. This is the immuneACCESS table as TCRdb keeps it, with only in-frame sequences that have V and J called. A part of the clones is gone; compared with another copy, unresolved V genes explain less than half, and the rest is unexplained. In this sample the table shows approximately 52,000 clones, around 90% of which occur a single time. Roughly 3.3% of the sample is held by the ten biggest clonotypes. The sequencing here drew on blood, taken from a patient who underwent chemoradiotherapy. The receptors stem from a human donor with HPV-associated anogenital cancer.

The V gene is TRBV4-3, the J gene TRBJ1-5, with 8 bases aligning to TRBD1. J gave up 6 bases and V 1 base, and 5 bases lay outside the gene matches. The CDR3 runs to 15 residues. In germline, CDR1 is LGHNA, CDR2 YSLEER. The CDR3 spells CASSQGTGLVQPQHF. In DNA, the CDR3 is TGCGCCAGCAGCCAAGGGACAGGGCTGGTTCAGCCCCAGCATTTT.

The chain is built from TRBV10-3 and TRBJ2-3, with TRBD1 as a possible D gene (6 bases). CDR3 length: 16 amino acids. V was shortened by 4 bases and J by 4 bases, with 18 bases between the two germline ends. CDR1 ENHRY and CDR2 SYGVKD come from the germline V gene. In DNA form, the CDR3 reads TGTGCCATCAGTGGCCAGTCGGAAGGGGGATCAGATACGCAGTATTTT. This gives the protein CAISGQSEGGSDTQYF.

This chain connects TRBV18 to TRBJ1-2; D gene ambiguous. Germline V lookup: CDR1 KGHSH, CDR2 LQKENI. The CDR3 spans 16 residues. Trimming removed 2 bases at V and 3 bases at J, with 16 bases between. The DNA of the CDR3 is TGTGCCAGCTCACCATTAGGAGAGGCCAATCACTATGGCTACACCTTC. Amino acids: CASSPLGEANHYGYTF.

In its sample, this clone is medium-sized. The rearrangement uses TRBV5-1 and TRBJ2-1; tentative D call: TRBD2 (5 bases). The CDR3 has 14 amino acids. The V end lost 5 bases, the J end lost 4 bases, and 13 bases lay between the germline ends. Per the germline V gene, CDR1 is SGHRS and CDR2 is YFSETQ. CDR3 residues: CASSGGPLYNEQFF. CDR3 in DNA: TGCGCCAGCAGTGGCGGGCCTTTGTACAATGAGCAGTTCTTC.

This chain joins TRBV19 and TRBJ2-7; 7 nucleotides line up with TRBD1. The CDR3 runs to 13 residues. In germline, CDR1 is LNHDA, CDR2 SQIVND (reference sequence). The V gene end was trimmed by 6 bases and the J gene end by 4 bases; junction bases not matched to a gene: 6. CDR3 sequence: CASRAGGTYEQYF. CDR3 coding DNA: TGTGCCAGTAGGGCAGGGGGTACTTACGAGCAGTACTTC. Combining the CDR3 with reference TRBV19 and TRBJ2-7 gives the whole variable domain DGGITQSPKYLFRKEGQNVTLSCEQNLNHDAMYWYRQDPGQGLRLIYYSQIVNDFQKGDIAEGYSVSREKKESFPLTVTSAQKNPTAFYLCASRAGGTYEQYFGPGTRLTVT.

The V gene is TRBV10-3, the J gene TRBJ1-3; 8 positions agree with TRBD1. Trimming removed 8 bases from V and 4 bases from J; junction bases left unmatched: 7. Germline CDR1 is ENHRY and CDR2 is SYGVKD. The CDR3 totals 14 residues. CDR3 in DNA: TGTGCCATCGATCAGGGGGCGCGAGGAAACACCATATATTTT. Translation gives CAIDQGARGNTIYF.

The rearrangement joins TRBV5-1 to TRBJ1-1; maybe TRBD1 (5 bases). This CDR3 has 17 amino acids. Trimming stripped 4 bases from V and 0 bases from J, with 19 bases between. The germline CDR1 and CDR2 sequences are SGHRS and YFSETQ. The CDR3: CASSTQYSGRMNTEAFF. The CDR3 bases are TGCGCCAGCAGCACACAATATTCGGGACGGATGAACACTGAAGCTTTCTTT.

The rearrangement uses TRBV5-1 and TRBJ2-1; 8 bases map to TRBD2. Germline V gene lookup returns CDR1 SGHRS and CDR2 YFSETQ. After removal of 0 bases from V and 6 bases from J, the junction contained 5 bases not matched to a gene. This CDR3 is 15 amino acids long. The CDR3 bases are TGCGCCAGCAGCTTGGGAAGCGGGAGCGGCAATGAGCAGTTCTTC. This codes for CASSLGSGSGNEQFF. Combining the CDR3 with reference TRBV5-1 and TRBJ2-1 gives the whole variable domain KAGVTQTPRYLIKTRGQQVTLSCSPISGHRSVSWYQQTPGQGLQFLFEYFSETQRNKGNFPGRFSGRQFSNSRSEMNVSTLELGDSALYLCASSLGSGSGNEQFFGPGTRLTVL.

The genes are TRBV6-1 and TRBJ1-1; 7 positions match TRBD1. CDR3 length: 15 residues. Germline CDR1 and CDR2: MNHNS and SASEGT. Trimming took 5 bases from V and 1 from J; bases not matched to a gene: 7. The CDR3 here is CASSIRTGTNTEAFF. The CDR3 DNA reads TGTGCCAGCAGTATCCGGACAGGAACGAACACTGAAGCTTTCTTT.

The chain links TRBV30 to TRBJ1-1; possible D gene TRBD1, 6 bases. The CDR3 consists of 17 residues. CDR1 and CDR2 from the germline V gene are GTSNPN and SVGIG (reference sequence). Trimming stripped 3 bases from V and 3 bases from J, with 23 bases between. CDR3 residues: CAWSPSRWGRVDTEAFF. The DNA of the CDR3 is TGTGCCTGGAGCCCCAGCCGGTGGGGGCGAGTGGACACTGAAGCTTTCTTT. Full variable domain (rest looked up from reference TRBV30 and TRBJ1-1): SQTIHQWPATLVQPVGSPLSLECTVEGTSNPNLYWYRQAAGRGLQLLFYSVGIGQISSEVPQNLSASRPQDRQFILSSKKLLLSDSGFYLCAWSPSRWGRVDTEAFFGQGTRLTVV.

J is TRBJ2-3 and V is TRBV7-9, with 8 bases lining up with TRBD2. The CDR3 extends over 15 amino acids. Losses at the gene ends were 1 base for V and 6 bases for J; bases not matched to a gene: 6. Germline CDR1 SEHNR, CDR2 FQNEAQ (reference sequence). The CDR3 DNA reads as TGTGCCAGCAGCTTAGGTGGATCGGGAGGGGATACGCAGTATTTT. Translation: CASSLGGSGGDTQYF.

The rearrangement links TRBV5-6 to TRBJ2-7, with 8 positions matching TRBD1. CDR1 and CDR2 from the germline V gene are SGHDT and YYEEEE. V was pared by 0 bases and J by 0 bases, with 2 bases of the junction left unmatched. The CDR3 is 15 residues long. The CDR3 sequence: CASSLGTGGSYEQYF. The CDR3 DNA is TGTGCCAGCAGCTTGGGTACAGGGGGCTCCTACGAGCAGTACTTC.

The J gene is TRBJ1-6, the V gene TRBV7-2; unclear D gene. V lost 1 base and J 7 bases, leaving 14 bases between the germline ends. The germline gives CDR1 SGHTA, CDR2 FQGNSA. The CDR3 is made up of 16 amino acids. The CDR3 is CASSLVTVQLNSPLHF. The CDR3 coding sequence is TGTGCCAGCAGCTTAGTGACTGTCCAGCTAAATTCACCCCTCCACTTT.

A single count supports this clone. The chain links TRBV30 to TRBJ1-1; D might be TRBD1 (5 bases). V dropped 3 bases and J dropped 1 base, with 15 bases sitting between them. Germline CDR1 reads GTSNPN; CDR2 reads SVGIG (reference sequence). The CDR3 contains 15 residues. The CDR3 here is CAWRARKGSNTEAFF. CDR3 in DNA: TGTGCCTGGAGAGCCCGCAAGGGGTCGAACACTGAAGCTTTCTTT.

This clone is medium-sized within its sample. The chain is built from TRBV2 and TRBJ2-3; D uncertain. The V end was cut by 2 bases, the J end by 4 bases, with 4 bases between. Germline CDR1 is SNHLY and CDR2 is FYNNEI. The CDR3 has 12 residues. CDR3 DNA: TGTGCCAGCAGTGAATCTCCAGATACGCAGTATTTT. Protein: CASSESPDTQYF. Using reference TRBV2 and TRBJ2-3 for the parts outside the CDR3, the full variable domain is EPEVTQTPSHQVTQMGQEVILRCVPISNHLYFYWYRQILGQKVEFLVSFYNNEISEKSEIFDDQFSVERPDGSNFTLKIRSTKLEDSAMYFCASSESPDTQYFGPGTRLTVL.

The rearrangement uses TRBV5-1 and TRBJ2-7; D gene uncertain. V was clipped by 7 bases and J by 2 bases, with 13 bases between them. Germline V gives CDR1 SGHRS, CDR2 YFSETQ. This CDR3 has 13 amino acids. The CDR3 DNA reads TGCGCCAGCCGCGATGCCCAGGCCTACGAGCAGTACTTC. Translating it yields CASRDAQAYEQYF.

V gene TRBV14 combines with J gene TRBJ2-5, with a possible D match to TRBD2 (6 bases). The germline V gene has CDR1 SGHDN and CDR2 FVKESK. Trimming removed 2 bases from V and 5 bases from J, with 15 bases in between. The length of the CDR3 is 15 residues. The CDR3 loop is CASSQSRRAGETQYF. CDR3 coding DNA: TGTGCCAGCAGCCAATCTCGTAGGGCGGGGGAGACCCAGTACTTC.

This chain joins TRBV10-3 and TRBJ2-7, with a tentative D call TRBD1 (5 bases). Trimming shortened V by 2 bases and J by 5 bases, and 13 bases separated the two germline ends. Germline V lookup: CDR1 ENHRY, CDR2 SYGVKD. CDR3 size: 14 residues. CDR3 amino acids: CAISEQGNRDEQYF. The DNA for the CDR3 is TGTGCCATCAGTGAGCAGGGCAATCGAGACGAGCAGTACTTC.

The V gene is TRBV7-2, the J gene TRBJ2-2; no reliable D call. V lost 3 bases and J 4 bases, leaving 9 bases between the germline ends. The CDR3 sequence is 14 residues long. Germline loops: CDR1 SGHTA, CDR2 FQGNSA. The CDR3 DNA reads TGTGCCAGCAGCTTTTCGGGCTCCACCGGGGAGCTGTTTTTT. Translating gives CASSFSGSTGELFF.

This clone was seen a single time. The CDR3 region is CASSLGGVTDTQYF. In nucleotides, the CDR3 is TGCGCCAGCAGCCTCGGGGGGGTCACAGATACGCAGTATTTT. The V call is TRBV5-1, the J call TRBJ2-3, with 8 bases lining up with TRBD2. Germline V gene data show CDR1 as SGHRS and CDR2 as YFSETQ. Losses at the gene ends were 4 bases for V and 2 bases for J; bases not matched to a gene: 3. The CDR3 is 14 amino acids.

The J gene is TRBJ2-2, the V gene TRBV11-3; maybe TRBD2 (6 bases). CDR1 and CDR2 from the germline V gene are SGHNT and YENEEA. V shed 1 base and J shed 5 bases, with 8 bases lying between them. CDR3 length: 14 residues. The CDR3 reads CASSLGGDTGELFF. DNA for the CDR3: TGTGCCAGCAGCTTAGGGGGGGATACCGGGGAGCTGTTTTTT.